Sequencing of this T cell receptor (beta chain) was carried out in a study of cytomegalovirus exposure and HLA in healthy donors. CDR3 size: 13 residues. From germline, CDR1 is MNHNS and CDR2 SASEGT. The V end lost 10 bases, the J end lost 3 bases, and 15 bases lay between the germline ends. TCRdb keeps only in-frame clones here, not all; method: immunoSEQ multiplex PCR. The data show approximately 190,000 clones, 84% seen once. This sequence originates from a man younger than 35 in good health and CMV-seropositive. The chain is built from TRBV6-1 and TRBJ1-1; D is possibly TRBD1 (5 bases). What was sequenced was PBMCs. The CDR3 loop is CANLPQGYTEAFF. CDR3 bases: TGTGCCAACCTACCGCAGGGATACACTGAAGCTTTCTTT.